This T cell receptor (beta chain) was obtained from a study of radiation and T cells in renal cell carcinoma. The V gene end was trimmed by 6 bases and the J gene end by 9 bases; junction bases not matched to a gene: 15. The CDR3 spans 16 residues. Germline CDR1 reads KGHSH; CDR2 reads LQKENI. In its sample, this clone was seen once. Noted time point: blood 2 weeks post-SBRT. Treatment described: 15 Gy SBRT to primary tumor, nephrectomy 4 weeks later. Measured with immunoSEQ multiplex PCR; TCRdb has only the in-frame clones, and not every one. The sample has fewer than 90,000 clones, around 85% seen once; the top ten hold under 25%.

The rearrangement uses TRBV18 and TRBJ2-1; 9 bases fit TRBD1. The clonotype comes from a woman aged 50 to 65 with renal cell carcinoma. The sample was blood, taken from a patient whose treatment included radiotherapy and nephrectomy. The CDR3 nucleotides read TGTGCCAGCTCCCCGTCGAGGACAGGGGATTGGAGTGAGCAGTTCTTC. The encoded protein is CASSPSRTGDWSEQFF.